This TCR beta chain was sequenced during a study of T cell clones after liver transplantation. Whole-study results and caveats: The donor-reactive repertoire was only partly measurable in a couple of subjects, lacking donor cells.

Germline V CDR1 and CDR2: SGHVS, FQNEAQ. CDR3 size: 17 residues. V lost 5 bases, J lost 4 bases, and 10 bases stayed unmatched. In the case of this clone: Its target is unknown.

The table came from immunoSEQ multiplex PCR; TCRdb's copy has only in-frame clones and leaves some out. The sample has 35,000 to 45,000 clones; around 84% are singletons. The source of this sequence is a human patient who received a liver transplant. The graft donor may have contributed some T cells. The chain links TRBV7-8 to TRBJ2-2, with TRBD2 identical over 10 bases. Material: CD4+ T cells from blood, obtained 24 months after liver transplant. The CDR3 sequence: CASSLRAGGPITGELFF. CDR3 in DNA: TGTGCCAGCAGCCTCCGAGCGGGAGGGCCGATCACCGGGGAGCTGTTTTTT.